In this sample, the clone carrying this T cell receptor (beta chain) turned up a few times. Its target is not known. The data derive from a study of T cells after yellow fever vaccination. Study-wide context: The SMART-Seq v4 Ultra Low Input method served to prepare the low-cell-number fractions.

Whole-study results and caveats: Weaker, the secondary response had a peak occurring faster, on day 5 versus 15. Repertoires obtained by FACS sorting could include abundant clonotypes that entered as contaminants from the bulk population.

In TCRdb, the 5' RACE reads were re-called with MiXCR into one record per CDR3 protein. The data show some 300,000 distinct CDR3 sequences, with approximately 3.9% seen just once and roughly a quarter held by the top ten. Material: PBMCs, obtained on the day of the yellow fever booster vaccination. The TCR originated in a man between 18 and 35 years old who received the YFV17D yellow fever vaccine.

The CDR3, as DNA: TGCGCCAGCAGCTTGACGGGCAGAATTAGTTTCTACGAGCAGTACTTC. Translating it yields CASSLTGRISFYEQYF. V usage is TRBV5-1 and J usage is TRBJ2-7; D is unclear. CDR1 is SGHRS, CDR2 YFSETQ, per germline. The CDR3 runs 16 residues. V dropped 1 base and J dropped 3 bases, with 17 bases sitting between them.